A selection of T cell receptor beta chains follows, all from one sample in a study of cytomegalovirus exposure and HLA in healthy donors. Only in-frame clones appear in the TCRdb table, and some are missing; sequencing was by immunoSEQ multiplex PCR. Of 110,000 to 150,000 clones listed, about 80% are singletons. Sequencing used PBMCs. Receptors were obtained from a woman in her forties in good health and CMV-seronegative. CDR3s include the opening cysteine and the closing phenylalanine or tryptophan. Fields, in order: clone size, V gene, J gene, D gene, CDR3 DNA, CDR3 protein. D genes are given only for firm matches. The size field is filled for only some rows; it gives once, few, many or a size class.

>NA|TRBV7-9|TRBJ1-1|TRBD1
TGTGCCAGCAGTCCCACAGGGGACACTGAAGCTTTCTTT
CASSPTGDTEAFF
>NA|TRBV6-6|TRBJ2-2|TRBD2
TGTGCCAGCAGTCGGACTAGCGGGAGCACCGGGGAGCTGTTTTTT
CASSRTSGSTGELFF
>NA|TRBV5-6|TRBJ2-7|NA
TGTGCCAGCAGCCCGGAGAACACCTACGAGCAGTACTTC
CASSPENTYEQYF
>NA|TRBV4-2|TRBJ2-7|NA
TGTGCCAGCAGCCAAGTTATAGCGGACTCCTACGAGCAGTACTTC
CASSQVIADSYEQYF
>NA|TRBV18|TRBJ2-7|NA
TGTGCCAGCTCACCTCAGGGCTCCTACGAGCAGTACTTC
CASSPQGSYEQYF
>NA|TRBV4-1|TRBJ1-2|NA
TGCGCCAGCAGCCAAGGCAGGGGTGTTGGCTACACCTTC
CASSQGRGVGYTF
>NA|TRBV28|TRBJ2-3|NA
TGTGCCATCTCCACCCGGACTATTCGAGCGACAGATACGCAGTATTTT
CAISTRTIRATDTQYF
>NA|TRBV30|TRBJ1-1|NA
TGTGCCTGGAGTATAATGTCCACTGAAGCTTTCTTT
CAWSIMSTEAFF
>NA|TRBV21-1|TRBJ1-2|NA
TGTGCCAGCAGCAAAGGGGCGGGAGGGGACTATGGCTACACCTTC
CASSKGAGGDYGYTF
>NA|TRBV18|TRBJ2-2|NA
TGTGCCAGCTCACCAGGTTTGCGGGTGAACACCGGGGAGCTGTTTTTT
CASSPGLRVNTGELFF
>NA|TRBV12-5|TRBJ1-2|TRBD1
TGTGCTAGTGGCCCCGGACAGGGGCTGTACGGCTACACCTTC
CASGPGQGLYGYTF
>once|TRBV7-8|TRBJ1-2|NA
TGTGCCAGCAGCTTGAGCAGGGGCAACTATGGCTACACCTTC
CASSLSRGNYGYTF
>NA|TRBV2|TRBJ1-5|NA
TGTGCCAGCAGTGAATTGCACAGGGTGCGCTTCAATCAGCCCCAGCATTTT
CASSELHRVRFNQPQHF
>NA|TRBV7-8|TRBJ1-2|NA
TGTGCCAGCAGCTTTCAACGAGTCCTCGGGGGGCTCGACTATGGCTACACCTTC
CASSFQRVLGGLDYGYTF
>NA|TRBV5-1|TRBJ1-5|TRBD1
TGCGCCAGCAGCCCGACAGGGGTCAATCAGCCCCAGCATTTT
CASSPTGVNQPQHF
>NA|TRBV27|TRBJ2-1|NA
TGTGCCAGCAGTACCGACTCTTACAATGAGCAGTTCTTC
CASSTDSYNEQFF
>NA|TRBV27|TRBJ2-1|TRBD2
TGTGCCAGCAGTTTACGACTAGCGGGAGTCCATGAGCAGTTCTTC
CASSLRLAGVHEQFF
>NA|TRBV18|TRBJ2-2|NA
TGTGCCAGCTCACCACGCGGGACGCCGGACACCGGGGAGCTGTTTTTT
CASSPRGTPDTGELFF
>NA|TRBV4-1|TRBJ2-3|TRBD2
TGCGCCAGCAGCCACCCGGGACTAGCGGACAAGAGGGATACGCAGTATTTT
CASSHPGLADKRDTQYF
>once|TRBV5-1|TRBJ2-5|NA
TGCGCCAGCAGCTTCGAGGAGACCCAGTACTTC
CASSFEETQYF
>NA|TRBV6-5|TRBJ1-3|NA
TGTGCCAGCGGGATGGGGGGTGGCTCTGGAAACACCATATATTTT
CASGMGGGSGNTIYF
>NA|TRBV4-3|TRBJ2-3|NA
TGCGCCAGCAGCCCATGGGCCGGGGGAGATACAGATACGCAGTATTTT
CASSPWAGGDTDTQYF
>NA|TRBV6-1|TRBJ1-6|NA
TGTGCCAGCAGTGAAGCCCAAAGGGAATGGCGTCGGGGGTTAAATTCACCCCTCCACTTT
CASSEAQREWRRGLNSPLHF
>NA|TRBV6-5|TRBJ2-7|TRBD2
TGTGCCAGCAGTTACTCTGGAACTAGCGGGACCTACGAGCAGTACTTC
CASSYSGTSGTYEQYF
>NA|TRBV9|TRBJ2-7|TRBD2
TGTGCCAGCAGCGCCGGGACTAGCGGGATCTACGAGCAGTACTTC
CASSAGTSGIYEQYF
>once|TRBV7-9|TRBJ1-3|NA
TGTGCCAGCAGCGGGCAGGGCTCTCCATCTGGAAACACCATATATTTT
CASSGQGSPSGNTIYF
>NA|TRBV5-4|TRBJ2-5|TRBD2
TGTGCCAGCAGCTTCCCCGGGGGGGCGGGCCAAGAGACCCAGTACTTC
CASSFPGGAGQETQYF
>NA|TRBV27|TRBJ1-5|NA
TGTGCCAGCAGTTTCTACGGCAATCAGCCCCAGCATTTT
CASSFYGNQPQHF
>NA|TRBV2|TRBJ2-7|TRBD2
TGTGCCAGCAGCCTGACTAGCAACGAGCAGTACTTC
CASSLTSNEQYF
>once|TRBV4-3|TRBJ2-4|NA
TGCGCCAGCAGCCAAGATTGGGAGGACATGCCAGGGAACATTCAGTACTTC
CASSQDWEDMPGNIQYF
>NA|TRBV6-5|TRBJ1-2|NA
TGTGCCAGCAGTTACTCGGTAGCCCTAAACTATGGCTACACCTTC
CASSYSVALNYGYTF
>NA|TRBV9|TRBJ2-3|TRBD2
TGTGCCAGCAGCCCCGTACTAGCGGGAGGATTAGATACGCAGTATTTT
CASSPVLAGGLDTQYF
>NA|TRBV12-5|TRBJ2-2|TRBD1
TGTGCTAGTGGGACAGGGGGCTCCGGGGAGCTGTTTTTT
CASGTGGSGELFF
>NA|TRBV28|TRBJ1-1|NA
TGTGCCAGCAATTGGGTGCGGGCCGCCGTCCCTGAAGCTTTCTTT
CASNWVRAAVPEAFF
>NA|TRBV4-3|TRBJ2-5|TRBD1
TGCGCCAGCAGCCGAGGGGGGGGGACAGGGGGCTTTGAGACCCAGTACTTC
CASSRGGGTGGFETQYF
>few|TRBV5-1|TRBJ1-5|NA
TGCGCCAGCAGCCCGGGACACTCCAGTAGCAATCAGCCCCAGCATTTT
CASSPGHSSSNQPQHF
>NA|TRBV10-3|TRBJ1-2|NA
TGTGCCATCAGTGAACGGCAGGGTATTCGGAACTATGGCTACACCTTC
CAISERQGIRNYGYTF
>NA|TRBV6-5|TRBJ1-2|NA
TGTGCCAGCAGTAATACAGGCGATACTGGCTACACCTTC
CASSNTGDTGYTF
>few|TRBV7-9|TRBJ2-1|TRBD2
TGTGCCAGCAAATCGGGACTAGGTCTCTCTCGGGAGCAGTTCTTC
CASKSGLGLSREQFF
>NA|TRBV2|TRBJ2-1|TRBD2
TGTGCCAGCAGTGAAGCGCGGGTGAGGCTAGCGGGTTACAATGAGCAGTTCTTC
CASSEARVRLAGYNEQFF
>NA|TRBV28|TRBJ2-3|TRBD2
TGTGCCAGCAGTTACCCCTTACTAGCGGAACCAGATACGCAGTATTTT
CASSYPLLAEPDTQYF
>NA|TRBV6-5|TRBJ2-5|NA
TGTGCCAGCAGTTCGGGACTCCTATCACGGACCCAGTACTTC
CASSSGLLSRTQYF
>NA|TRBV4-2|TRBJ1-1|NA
TGTGCCAGCAGCCCTCCCCAGGAGGGGATGTGGGGCACTGAAGCTTTCTTT
CASSPPQEGMWGTEAFF
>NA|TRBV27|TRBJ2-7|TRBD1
TGTGCCAGCAGCCCTAGGTCCCCGACAGGGGGGTGGGTCGAGCAGTACTTC
CASSPRSPTGGWVEQYF
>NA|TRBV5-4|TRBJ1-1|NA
TGTGCCAGCAGCTTGGCCGGGAACACTGAAGCTTTCTTT
CASSLAGNTEAFF